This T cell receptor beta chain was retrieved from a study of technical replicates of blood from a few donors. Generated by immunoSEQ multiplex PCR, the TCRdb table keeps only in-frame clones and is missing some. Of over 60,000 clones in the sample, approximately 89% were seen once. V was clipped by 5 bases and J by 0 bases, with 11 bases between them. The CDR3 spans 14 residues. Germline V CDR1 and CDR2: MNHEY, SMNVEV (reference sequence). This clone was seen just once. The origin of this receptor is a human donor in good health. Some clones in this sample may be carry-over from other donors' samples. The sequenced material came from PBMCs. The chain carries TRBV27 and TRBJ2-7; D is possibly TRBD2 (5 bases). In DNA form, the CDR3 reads TGTGCCAGCAGTCAGCGGCCGTTCTCCTACGAGCAGTACTTC. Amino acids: CASSQRPFSYEQYF.